Following are 8 T cell receptor beta chains from one sample sequenced in a study of blood T cells in healthy people across ages. The authors ran a second PCR of about 7 to 11 cycles using a sample-barcoded 5' primer and a J-beta primer mix. TCRdb ran MiXCR on the 5' RACE reads and lists one entry per CDR3 protein. Seen here are about 1.4 million distinct CDR3 sequences, 59% observed once, and the top ten hold roughly 6.3%. What was sequenced was blood. The source is a man aged 18 to 30 in good health.

In its sample, this clonotype was seen a few times. Here the CDR3 DNA reads TGTGCCAGCAGACCCTACCCGGGACAGGCATCCTACGAGCAGTACTTC. Protein sequence: CASRPYPGQASYEQYF. The chain has TRBV28 and TRBJ2-7, with 8 bases fitting TRBD1. The CDR3 sequence is 16 residues long. J was trimmed by 1 base and V by 6 bases; bases with no gene match: 11. CDR1 and CDR2 (germline): MDHEN, SYDVKM.

The V gene is TRBV25-1, the J gene TRBJ2-5, with D unresolved. This CDR3 region has 13 residues. V lost 4 bases and J lost 1, with 7 bases in between. Germline CDR1 and CDR2: MGHDK and SYGVNS. The CDR3 protein is CASSGWGQETQYF. The DNA of the CDR3 is TGTGCCAGCAGTGGGTGGGGCCAAGAGACCCAGTACTTC.

The J gene is TRBJ1-1, the V gene TRBV29-1; weak D call: TRBD1 (6 bases). The CDR3 extends over 14 amino acids. Germline V gene lookup returns CDR1 SQVTM and CDR2 ANQGSEA. V gave up 6 bases and J gave up 3 bases, with 17 bases separating them. The chain's CDR3 is CSVGGAGEDTEAFF. As DNA, the CDR3 is TGCAGCGTGGGAGGGGCAGGGGAGGACACTGAAGCTTTCTTT.

The gene calls are TRBV20-1 and TRBJ2-5, with D perhaps TRBD1 or TRBD2 (5 bases each). Germline V gene lookup returns CDR1 DFQATT and CDR2 SNEGSKA (reference sequence). The CDR3 has 14 amino acids. Trimming stripped 1 base from V and 2 bases from J, with 11 bases between. CDR3 sequence reads: CSARVQGRQETQYF. CDR3 bases: TGCAGTGCTAGAGTCCAGGGACGTCAAGAGACCCAGTACTTC.

Ten or more counts support this clonotype. At one end, the junction sequence differs from germline, possibly due to a read error. The chain links TRBV4-1 to TRBJ2-7; a weak D match, TRBD1 (6 bases). The CDR3 length is 12 residues. Germline V gene data show CDR1 as MGHRA and CDR2 as YSYEKL. Written as DNA, the CDR3 is TGTGCCAGCAGCCAACAGGGCTACGAGCAGTACTTC. This encodes CASSQQGYEQYF.

The V call is TRBV7-9, the J call TRBJ2-7; D remains unclear. The length of the CDR3 is 16 residues. Trimming stripped 6 bases from V and 1 base from J, with 19 bases between. Germline lookup yields CDR1 SEHNR and CDR2 FQNEAQ (reference sequence). The CDR3 protein is CASSPSDRIKSYEQYF. The DNA for the CDR3 is TGTGCCAGCAGTCCCTCAGACCGCATAAAATCCTACGAGCAGTACTTC.

J is TRBJ1-6 and V is TRBV6-6; 8 bases are a match to TRBD1. The germline V gene has CDR1 MNHNY and CDR2 SVGAGI (reference sequence). The CDR3 is made up of 15 amino acids. Trimming took 6 bases from V and 11 from J; bases not matched to a gene: 12. The CDR3 loop reads CASRDLGTGDPPLHF. The CDR3 region has the DNA TGTGCCAGCAGAGATCTCGGGACAGGAGATCCACCCCTCCACTTT.

This clonotype was detected only a few times. The chain joins TRBV7-9 to TRBJ1-4; D remains unclear. From germline, CDR1 is SEHNR and CDR2 FQNEAQ (reference sequence). V gave up 1 base and J gave up 5 bases, with 11 bases separating them. This CDR3 is 15 amino acids long. The CDR3 protein is CASSLGEGPNEKLFF. In DNA, the CDR3 is TGTGCCAGCAGCTTAGGGGAAGGGCCCAATGAAAAACTGTTTTTT.